The 30 T cell receptor beta chains below were found in one sample sequenced in a study of T-cell reconstitution after alpha-beta-depleted transplantation in children. Construction of the TCRbeta library involved unique molecular identifiers. MiXCR, applied by TCRdb to the PCR reads, yields one record per CDR3 protein. The table lists fewer than 120,000 distinct CDR3 sequences, 10% of them singletons. The specimen was PBMCs from the stem cell graft donor, collected from the stem cell graft. The receptors were sampled from a human donor who donated a stem cell graft to a child with acute lymphoblastic leukemia.

At least ten counts were recorded for this clonotype. The chain recombines TRBV29-1 with TRBJ1-2, with 11 bases matching TRBD1. The germline CDR1 and CDR2 sequences are SQVTM and ANQGSEA. Germline trimming cut 6 bases from V and 0 bases from J; bases unmatched to any gene: 12. CDR3 size: 17 residues. DNA for the CDR3: TGCAGCGTCACTGGACAGGGGGCGAGGAAAGCTAACTATGGCTACACCTTC. It codes for CSVTGQGARKANYGYTF.

Many counts were recorded for this clonotype. This rearrangement joins TRBV7-6 to TRBJ2-1, with 9 bases lining up with TRBD2. The CDR3 runs to 16 residues. Germline assignment: CDR1 SGHVS and CDR2 FNYEAQ. The V segment lost 3 bases and the J segment 5 bases; nucleotides outside the gene matches: 8. The DNA of the CDR3 is TGTGCCAGCAGCTTTGGGAGGACTAGCGCCGACAATGAGCAGTTCTTC. Amino acid sequence: CASSFGRTSADNEQFF.

This clonotype was seen many times. The chain employs TRBV11-2 and TRBJ1-2; TRBD1 agrees at 7 bases. With 2 bases clipped from V and 5 bases from J, the junction kept 5 bases outside the gene matches. The CDR3 has 14 residues. The germline CDR1 and CDR2 sequences are SGHAT and FQNNGV. The CDR3 bases are TGTGCCAGCAGCTTACAGAGACAGGGATATGGCTACACCTTC. It specifies CASSLQRQGYGYTF. The full variable domain, completed using reference TRBV11-2 and TRBJ1-2, is EAGVAQSPRYKIIEKRQSVAFWCNPISGHATLYWYQQILGQGPKLLIQFQNNGVVDDSQLPKDRFSAERLKGVDSTLKIQPAKLEDSAVYLCASSLQRQGYGYTFGSGTRLTVV.

This rearrangement joins TRBV28 to TRBJ1-1, with 10 bases aligning to TRBD1. The CDR3 has 16 amino acids. Germline trimming cut 8 bases from V and 4 bases from J; bases unmatched to any gene: 13. Germline loops: CDR1 MDHEN, CDR2 SYDVKM. The CDR3 protein is CASPRDRGGASTEAFF. In nucleotides, the CDR3 is TGTGCCAGCCCCAGGGACAGGGGTGGGGCGAGCACTGAAGCTTTCTTT.

This clonotype occurred many times. V usage is TRBV4-3 and J usage is TRBJ1-4; D is undetermined. Per germline, CDR1 LGHNA and CDR2 YSLEER. Trimming left V 1 base short and J 6 bases short, with 15 bases between. This CDR3 comprises 16 residues. CDR3 nucleotide sequence: TGCGCCAGCAGCCAAGTCCAGTTTGGACGGGATGAAAAACTGTTTTTT. Protein product: CASSQVQFGRDEKLFF.

Comment on this clonotype: This may stem from a read error, because a much larger clone lies one nucleotide away. This chain joins TRBV20-1 and TRBJ2-4, with D possibly being TRBD1 (5 bases). Germline lookup yields CDR1 DFQATT and CDR2 SNEGSKA (reference sequence). V shed 0 bases and J shed 12 bases, with 9 bases lying between them. The CDR3 is made up of 11 amino acids. DNA for the CDR3: TGCAGTGCTAGAGATGGACACAGTCAGTACTTC. It is translated as CSARDGHSQYF.

At least ten counts were recorded for this clonotype. The chain employs TRBV18 and TRBJ1-5, with no clear D. V lost 4 bases, J lost 0 bases, and 10 bases lay in between. The CDR3 spans 15 residues. Germline V CDR1 and CDR2: KGHSH, LQKENI. CDR3 DNA: TGTGCCAGCTCACTGACGGCCGATAGCAATCAGCCCCAGCATTTT. Amino acid sequence: CASSLTADSNQPQHF.

To note about this clonotype: A much larger clone lies a single base off, so this may be a read error. The V and J genes are TRBV7-2 and TRBJ2-3, with 12 bases fitting TRBD2. CDR1 and CDR2 (germline): SGHTA, FQGNSA. This CDR3 is built from 12 residues. The CDR3, as DNA: TGTTCCAGCAGCAACCTAGCGGGGGGGAAGTATTTT. This sequence encodes CSSSNLAGGKYF.

In this sample, this clonotype turned up many times. The chain joins TRBV9 to TRBJ2-5, with D maybe TRBD2 (6 bases). The V end was cut by 0 bases, the J end by 1 base, with 10 bases between. Per germline, CDR1 SGDLS and CDR2 YYNGEE. The CDR3 spans 15 residues. Here the CDR3 DNA reads TGTGCCAGCAGCGTAGGGATAGCGGTCCAAGAGACCCAGTACTTC. Translated: CASSVGIAVQETQYF.

This clonotype was detected many times. With a much larger clone just one base away, this may be a read error. The chain carries TRBV4-3 and TRBJ2-6, with D maybe TRBD2 (6 bases). The CDR3 runs to 17 residues. Germline V gene sequence: CDR1 LGHNA, CDR2 YSLEER. This CDR3 reads CASSQEGSGTGANGLTF. CDR3 nucleotide sequence: TGCGCCAGCAGCCAAGAGGGTTCAGGGACTGGGGCCAACGGCCTGACTTTC.

The sample holds many counts of this clonotype. The chain has TRBV5-1 and TRBJ2-5, with 7 positions matching TRBD2. With 2 bases clipped from V and 4 bases from J, the junction kept 5 bases outside the gene matches. CDR1 SGHRS and CDR2 YFSETQ come from the germline V gene. This CDR3 has 14 residues. As DNA, the CDR3 is TGCGCCAGCAGCTTCGAGGGCGGGAGAGAGACCCAGTACTTC. Its translation is CASSFEGGRETQYF.

This clonotype was counted between two and nine times. J is TRBJ2-1 and V is TRBV11-2; D not certain. Germline V gene data show CDR1 as SGHAT and CDR2 as FQNNGV. CDR3 size: 12 residues. The V end lost 3 bases, the J end lost 7 bases, and 7 bases lay between the germline ends. This CDR3 reads CASSFMGNEQFF. For the CDR3, the DNA is TGTGCCAGCAGCTTTATGGGGAATGAGCAGTTCTTC.

Many counts were recorded for this clonotype. The chain links TRBV4-1 to TRBJ2-3; D is perhaps TRBD2 (5 bases). V was pared by 0 bases and J by 2 bases, with 9 bases between. The CDR3 totals 15 residues. Germline CDR1 is MGHRA and CDR2 is YSYEKL. CDR3 region: CASSQEDYSTDTQYF. The CDR3 DNA is TGCGCCAGCAGCCAAGAAGACTACTCCACAGATACGCAGTATTTT.

In this sample, this clonotype turned up many times. In DNA form, the CDR3 reads TGTGCCAGCAGCGCGACAGGGCCTCAAGAGACCCAGTACTTC. Translating gives CASSATGPQETQYF. The chain combines TRBV7-9 with TRBJ2-5; TRBD1 agrees at 7 bases. CDR3 length: 14 residues. Germline CDR1 reads SEHNR; CDR2 reads FQNEAQ (reference sequence). The ends lost 5 bases at V and 2 bases at J; junction bases unmatched: 5.

The table lists this clonotype with many counts. The chain combines TRBV5-1 with TRBJ2-1; 9 bases are shared with TRBD2. Germline CDR1 reads SGHRS; CDR2 reads YFSETQ. V shed 1 base and J 3 bases; nucleotides not matched to a gene: 5. This CDR3 region has 16 residues. CDR3 sequence: CASSLQGLAVYNEQFF. CDR3 DNA sequence: TGCGCCAGCAGCTTGCAGGGACTAGCCGTCTACAATGAGCAGTTCTTC.

The CDR3 bases are TGCGCCAGCAGCCTGCGGACAGAAGATACGCAGTATTTT. This encodes CASSLRTEDTQYF. The gene calls are TRBV4-1 and TRBJ2-3; a weak D match, TRBD1 (6 bases). The V and J ends lost 4 bases and 5 bases respectively, with 10 bases between them. The germline V gene has CDR1 MGHRA and CDR2 YSYEKL. The CDR3 consists of 13 residues.

This clonotype has just a few counts. The CDR3 DNA is TGTGCCAGCACCCCAAGGGCCGGTTTAGGCTACACCTTC. This gives the protein CASTPRAGLGYTF. This chain uses TRBV12-3 or TRBV12-4 with TRBJ1-2; D is undetermined. Trimming stripped 7 bases from V and 8 bases from J, with 17 bases between. The CDR3 loop spans 13 amino acids.

At least ten counts were recorded for this clonotype. V usage is TRBV20-1 and J usage is TRBJ1-1, with D unresolved. V was trimmed by 1 base and J by 1 base, leaving 13 bases between them. Germline lookup yields CDR1 DFQATT and CDR2 SNEGSKA (reference sequence). This CDR3 comprises 15 residues. The CDR3 DNA sequence: TGCAGTGCTAGAGTTTTGGGCAGCCAGAACACTGAAGCTTTCTTT. It encodes CSARVLGSQNTEAFF.

This clonotype was observed many times. The V and J genes are TRBV27 and TRBJ2-7, with 8 positions matching TRBD1. Germline values: CDR1 MNHEY, CDR2 SMNVEV (reference sequence). The length of the CDR3 is 14 residues. The J segment lost 4 bases and the V segment lost 1 base, leaving 3 bases of the junction unmatched. The CDR3 DNA reads as TGTGCCAGCAGTTTATGGACAGGGACTTACGAGCAGTACTTC. It codes for CASSLWTGTYEQYF.

The sample holds many counts of this clonotype. CDR3 loop: CASSSTLGVDTQYF. The DNA for the CDR3 is TGTGCCAGCAGTTCGACTCTAGGGGTAGATACGCAGTATTTT. The V call is TRBV12-3 or TRBV12-4, the J call TRBJ2-3; weak D call: TRBD1 (5 bases). V was trimmed by 4 bases and J by 5 bases, leaving 13 bases between them. The CDR3 runs to 14 residues.

This clonotype was found many times. V and J are TRBV20-1 and TRBJ1-4; D might be TRBD1 (6 bases). Germline CDR1 DFQATT, CDR2 SNEGSKA (reference sequence). V was cut by 4 bases and J by 4 bases, with 10 bases left in between. The CDR3 covers 13 residues. The CDR3 reads CSANNRDNEKLFF. As DNA, the CDR3 is TGCAGTGCTAATAACAGGGATAATGAAAAACTGTTTTTT.

As to this clonotype: A much larger clone lies a single base off, so this may be a read error. The chain is built from TRBV4-3 and TRBJ2-5; the D gene is possibly TRBD2 (5 bases). V gave up 0 bases and J gave up 5 bases, with 16 bases separating them. Germline CDR1 is LGHNA and CDR2 is YSLEER. This CDR3 has 16 amino acids. CDR3 sequence reads: CASSQDYVRAWETQYF. As DNA, the CDR3 is TGCGCCAGCAGCCAAGATTACGTGAGGGCCTGGGAGACCCAGTACTTC.

This clonotype was counted many times. DNA for the CDR3: TGTGCCAGCAGCCCGTCAATCAGTCCTGAACGCTCCTACGAGCAGTACTTC. Protein: CASSPSISPERSYEQYF. This chain links TRBV9 with TRBJ2-7; D ambiguous. Trimming pared 4 bases from V and 0 bases from J, leaving 20 bases between. The CDR3 is 17 amino acids. The germline V gene encodes CDR1 SGDLS and CDR2 YYNGEE. The full variable domain, in which reference TRBV9 and TRBJ2-7 provide the parts outside the CDR3, is DSGVTQTPKHLITATGQRVTLRCSPRSGDLSVYWYQQSLDQGLQFLIQYYNGEERAKGNILERFSAQQFPDLHSELNLSSLELGDSALYFCASSPSISPERSYEQYFGPGTRLTVT.

This clonotype was observed at least ten times. The V and J genes are TRBV29-1 and TRBJ2-5; a possible D gene is TRBD1 (6 bases). This CDR3 is 12 amino acids long. The germline V gene encodes CDR1 SQVTM and CDR2 ANQGSEA. Trimming took off 5 bases at V and 2 bases at J, with 9 bases between the two ends. The CDR3 spells CSVPGQQETQYF. The CDR3 coding sequence is TGCAGCGTTCCTGGACAGCAAGAGACCCAGTACTTC. Looking up the rest from reference TRBV29-1 and TRBJ2-5 gives the full variable domain: SAVISQKPSRDICQRGTSLTIQCQVDSQVTMMFWYRQQPGQSLTLIATANQGSEATYESGFVIDKFPISRPNLTFSTLTVSNMSPEDSSIYLCSVPGQQETQYFGPGTRLLVL.

At least ten counts were recorded for this clonotype. This sequence joins TRBV15 and TRBJ2-2, with D possibly being TRBD2 (5 bases). V lost 3 bases, J lost 0 bases, and 8 bases lay in between. CDR1 is LNHNV, CDR2 YYDKDF, per germline (reference sequence). The CDR3 is made up of 15 amino acids. CDR3 loop: CATSRRAPNTGELFF. The CDR3 DNA sequence: TGTGCCACCAGCAGGCGGGCACCGAACACCGGGGAGCTGTTTTTT.

This clonotype was recorded at least ten times. The chain carries TRBV10-3 and TRBJ2-7, with 7 nucleotides matching TRBD1. CDR1 is ENHRY and CDR2 is SYGVKD in the germline V gene. This CDR3 spans 16 amino acids. The V and J ends lost 2 bases and 3 bases, in that order; junction bases with no gene match: 10. As DNA, the CDR3 is TGTGCCATCAGTGAGATGTCACAGGGGTTACTCTACGAGCAGTACTTC. It codes for CAISEMSQGLLYEQYF.

This clonotype was seen at least ten times. This chain uses TRBV4-1 with TRBJ2-7, with 7 bases aligning to TRBD1. Germline trimming cut 0 bases from V and 1 base from J; bases unmatched to any gene: 9. CDR3 length: 17 residues. Germline-derived CDR1 and CDR2 are MGHRA and YSYEKL. The CDR3 DNA reads TGCGCCAGCAGCCAAGAATCACAGGGGATTGGGTCCTACGAGCAGTACTTC. Its translation is CASSQESQGIGSYEQYF.

This clonotype was detected many times. V and J are TRBV20-1 and TRBJ2-1; 8 positions agree with TRBD2. The junction had 8 bases not matched to a gene; V was cut back by 3 bases and J by 4 bases. The germline gives CDR1 DFQATT, CDR2 SNEGSKA (reference sequence). The CDR3 consists of 15 residues. The CDR3 DNA reads TGCAGTGCTAGCCATACTAGCGGAGTATACAATGAGCAGTTCTTC. This sequence encodes CSASHTSGVYNEQFF.

This clonotype came up many times. This sequence joins TRBV29-1 and TRBJ2-3; TRBD1 matches 10 bases. The length of the CDR3 is 14 residues. The germline gives CDR1 SQVTM, CDR2 ANQGSEA. J was trimmed by 1 base and V by 6 bases; bases with no gene match: 4. The CDR3 DNA follows: TGCAGCGTGGGACAGGGGTCGGGCACAGATACGCAGTATTTT. This translates into CSVGQGSGTDTQYF.

This clonotype was seen ten or more times. The chain links TRBV16 to TRBJ1-2, with a weak D call TRBD1 (6 bases). The germline CDR1 and CDR2 sequences are KGHSY and FQNENV. The CDR3 consists of 15 residues. The germline V and J ends were trimmed by 2 bases and 2 bases, with 12 bases remaining between them. The CDR3 bases are TGTGCCAGCAGCCAAGGGACATATAACAACTATGGCTACACCTTC. Its protein product is CASSQGTYNNYGYTF.